This entry lists 30 T cell receptor beta chains sequenced from one sample in a study of siplizumab effects on memory and regulatory T cells. Using immunoSEQ multiplex PCR, the repertoire was profiled, and TCRdb retains in-frame clones only, with some absent. The table has roughly 69,000 clones, less than 90% seen once. Sequencing input: memory CD4+ T cells sorted from blood. These receptors originate from a human donor in good health.

This clone was recorded only once. The rearrangement uses TRBV4-1 and TRBJ2-1, with D perhaps TRBD1 or TRBD2 (5 bases each). Germline values: CDR1 MGHRA, CDR2 YSYEKL. The CDR3 extends over 16 amino acids. V lost 5 bases and J lost 3, with 17 bases in between. DNA for the CDR3: TGCGCCAGCAGCGGATCGGGGCGGGCCGACTACAATGAGCAGTTCTTC. Protein product: CASSGSGRADYNEQFF.

The CDR3 DNA reads as TGCGCCAGCAGCTTGGGGACAGGTCTCACAGATACGCAGTATTTT. Translated: CASSLGTGLTDTQYF. This chain links TRBV5-1 with TRBJ2-3, with 7 bases identical to TRBD1. The V and J ends lost 0 bases and 2 bases, in that order; junction bases with no gene match: 3. Germline CDR1 reads SGHRS; CDR2 reads YFSETQ. This CDR3 is 15 amino acids long. Complete variable domain (other parts from reference TRBV5-1 and TRBJ2-3): KAGVTQTPRYLIKTRGQQVTLSCSPISGHRSVSWYQQTPGQGLQFLFEYFSETQRNKGNFPGRFSGRQFSNSRSEMNVSTLELGDSALYLCASSLGTGLTDTQYFGPGTRLTVL.

This clone was recorded once. This rearrangement joins TRBV12-1 to TRBJ2-7; no check of the table's D call, TRBD1, against the DNA was made. TRBV12-1 counts as a pseudogene. This CDR3 comprises 14 residues. The CDR3: CASSFRSGTYEQYF. CDR3 bases: TGTGCCAGCAGCTTTCGATCAGGCACCTACGAGCAGTACTTC.

V is TRBV18 and J is TRBJ2-1; D is ambiguous. V gave up 3 bases and J gave up 10 bases, with 10 bases separating them. The CDR3 covers 12 residues. Germline CDR1 reads KGHSH; CDR2 reads LQKENI. The CDR3 DNA is TGTGCCAGCTCACCGGAGCTTTGGGAGCAGTTCTTC. This translates into CASSPELWEQFF. Filled out from reference TRBV18 and TRBJ2-1, the complete variable domain reads NAGVMQNPRHLVRRRGQEARLRCSPMKGHSHVYWYRQLPEEGLKFMVYLQKENIIDESGMPKERFSAEFPKEGPSILRIQQVVRGDSAAYFCASSPELWEQFFGPGTRLTVL.

V and J are TRBV7-9 and TRBJ2-1; 8 bases align to TRBD1. This CDR3 has 17 amino acids. Germline trimming cut 5 bases from V and 3 bases from J; bases unmatched to any gene: 12. The germline V gene encodes CDR1 SEHNR and CDR2 FQNEAQ (reference sequence). CDR3 sequence (DNA): TGTGCCAGCAGCCCTCAGAAAAGGACAGGGTACTACAATGAGCAGTTCTTC. This encodes CASSPQKRTGYYNEQFF.

The V and J genes are TRBV5-4 and TRBJ1-2; D gene ambiguous. The germline gives CDR1 SGHNT, CDR2 YYREEE (reference sequence). V lost 4 bases, J lost 10 bases, and 8 bases lay in between. This CDR3 spans 10 amino acids. The CDR3 DNA is TGTGCCAGCAGCGTACAAGTCTACACCTTC. Protein: CASSVQVYTF.

This clone appeared once. V usage is TRBV30 and J usage is TRBJ2-5; the match to TRBD2 covers 8 bases. The CDR3 length is 11 residues. Germline CDR1 is GTSNPN and CDR2 is SVGIG (reference sequence). With V trimmed by 8 bases and J by 5 bases, 4 bases remained unmatched. CDR3 residues: CARGGRETQYF. In DNA form, the CDR3 reads TGTGCCCGGGGGGGCCGGGAGACCCAGTACTTC. Full variable domain (rest looked up from reference TRBV30 and TRBJ2-5): SQTIHQWPATLVQPVGSPLSLECTVEGTSNPNLYWYRQAAGRGLQLLFYSVGIGQISSEVPQNLSASRPQDRQFILSSKKLLLSDSGFYLCARGGRETQYFGPGTRLLVL.

The chain recombines TRBV28 with TRBJ2-1; TRBD2 might be the D (6 bases). Germline values: CDR1 MDHEN, CDR2 SYDVKM. The CDR3 length is 14 residues. V lost 8 bases and J lost 4, with 15 bases in between. For the CDR3, the DNA is TGTGCCAGCGGACGACCTGGGGGGTACAATGAGCAGTTCTTC. It encodes CASGRPGGYNEQFF.

The J gene is TRBJ1-2, the V gene TRBV5-6; TRBD1 aligns across 10 bases. CDR3 length: 15 residues. V gave up 1 base and J gave up 5 bases; unmatched junction bases: 5. The V gene's germline CDR1 is SGHDT and CDR2 YYEEEE. This chain's CDR3 is CASSLFWDRGYGYTF. As DNA, the CDR3 is TGTGCCAGCAGCTTGTTTTGGGACAGGGGTTATGGCTACACCTTC.

This chain uses TRBV20-1 with TRBJ1-2; no clear D. The germline V gene encodes CDR1 DFQATT and CDR2 SNEGSKA (reference sequence). The CDR3 covers 9 residues. V was trimmed by 7 bases and J by 4 bases, leaving 4 bases between them. CDR3 region: CSGGYGYTF. In nucleotides, the CDR3 is TGCAGTGGGGGCTATGGCTACACCTTC.

The gene calls are TRBV5-1 and TRBJ2-3, with 7 positions matching TRBD1. V shed 3 bases and J 0 bases; nucleotides not matched to a gene: 1. The CDR3 has 14 residues. Germline V gene lookup returns CDR1 SGHRS and CDR2 YFSETQ. The CDR3 region is CASSWDSSTDTQYF. Here the CDR3 DNA reads TGCGCCAGCAGCTGGGACAGCAGCACAGATACGCAGTATTTT.

The chain employs TRBV20-1 and TRBJ1-4; D gene unclear. This CDR3 is built from 11 residues. Germline lookup yields CDR1 DFQATT and CDR2 SNEGSKA (reference sequence). With 3 bases removed from V and 7 bases from J, the gap between germline ends came to 6 bases. The CDR3 sequence is CSASNPEKLFF. The DNA for the CDR3 is TGCAGTGCTAGTAACCCTGAAAAACTGTTTTTT.

The chain links TRBV7-2 to TRBJ1-2, with 7 bases lining up with TRBD1. J gave up 7 bases and V 5 bases, and 10 bases lay outside the gene matches. CDR3 size: 14 residues. Germline V gene sequence: CDR1 SGHTA, CDR2 FQGNSA. CDR3 coding DNA: TGTGCCAGCAGCCCCCAGGGACAGTATCTTGGCTACACCTTC. Its protein product is CASSPQGQYLGYTF.

This chain uses TRBV30 with TRBJ2-7; maybe TRBD1 (6 bases). The V and J ends lost 6 bases and 4 bases respectively, with 16 bases between them. CDR3 size: 13 residues. CDR1 is GTSNPN and CDR2 is SVGIG in the germline V gene (reference sequence). CDR3 amino acids: CACRKQGWYEQYF. CDR3 coding DNA: TGTGCCTGCCGTAAACAGGGTTGGTACGAGCAGTACTTC.

This rearrangement joins TRBV11-1 to TRBJ2-4; D not certain. V was shortened by 0 bases and J by 15 bases, with 3 bases between the two germline ends. Germline values: CDR1 SGHAT, CDR2 FQDESV (reference sequence). The CDR3 has 9 residues. The CDR3 DNA sequence: TGTGCCAGCAGCTTAGCCTCGTACTTC. Translated: CASSLASYF.

CDR3 residues: CASSRGTGITDTQYF. Written as DNA, the CDR3 is TGTGCCAGTAGTCGAGGGACAGGGATCACAGATACGCAGTATTTT. V gene TRBV19 combines with J gene TRBJ2-3, with 9 positions matching TRBD1. The germline V gene encodes CDR1 LNHDA and CDR2 SQIVND (reference sequence). With 5 bases clipped from V and 2 bases from J, the junction kept 5 bases outside the gene matches. The CDR3 runs 15 residues.

This rearrangement joins TRBV11-3 to TRBJ1-5; 7 bases line up with TRBD1. The CDR3 is 16 amino acids. Unmatched junction bases numbered 6, after V lost 3 bases and J lost 1 base. Germline V lookup: CDR1 SGHNT, CDR2 YENEEA. The CDR3 here is CASSFDRVKSNQPQHF. The CDR3 region has the DNA TGTGCCAGCAGCTTTGACAGGGTAAAGAGCAATCAGCCCCAGCATTTT.

This chain links TRBV7-7 with TRBJ1-5; maybe TRBD1 (6 bases). V was trimmed by 4 bases and J by 4 bases, leaving 17 bases between them. Germline V gene data show CDR1 as SSHAT and CDR2 as FNYEAQ (reference sequence). CDR3 length: 16 amino acids. Written as DNA, the CDR3 is TGTGCCAGCAGCTCCCCCAACGAAAGGGGGAATCAGCCCCAGCATTTT. Residues: CASSSPNERGNQPQHF.

This chain connects TRBV18 to TRBJ2-5, with D possibly being TRBD1 or TRBD2 (5 bases each). The germline V gene has CDR1 KGHSH and CDR2 LQKENI. The CDR3 has 16 amino acids. V was pared by 5 bases and J by 5 bases, with 21 bases between. CDR3 nucleotides: TGTGCCAGCTCAGCACTCCGGGACCCTGGTCGGGAGACCCAGTACTTC. This encodes CASSALRDPGRETQYF.

CDR3 amino acids: CASSPIEAGGYTF. The CDR3 nucleotides read TGCGCCAGCAGCCCCATAGAGGCTGGTGGCTACACCTTC. The chain recombines TRBV5-1 with TRBJ1-2; D remains ambiguous. The CDR3 is 13 amino acids. From germline, CDR1 is SGHRS and CDR2 YFSETQ. Trimming pared 4 bases from V and 7 bases from J, leaving 14 bases between.

The chain carries TRBV7-9 and TRBJ2-1, with D perhaps matching TRBD1 (6 bases). V lost 5 bases to trimming and J lost 9 bases, with 14 bases between them. The germline gives CDR1 SEHNR, CDR2 FQNEAQ (reference sequence). This CDR3 region has 13 residues. The CDR3: CASSGGGLSEQFF. The CDR3 region has the DNA TGTGCCAGCAGCGGGGGCGGGTTGAGTGAGCAGTTCTTC.

This clone was seen a handful of times. This chain links TRBV19 with TRBJ1-6; D is unresolved. Germline-derived CDR1 and CDR2 are LNHDA and SQIVND (reference sequence). V was clipped by 1 base and J by 2 bases, with 6 bases between them. CDR3 length: 15 residues. CDR3 amino acids: CASSIVQAYNSPLHF. DNA of the CDR3: TGTGCCAGTAGTATAGTCCAGGCCTATAATTCACCCCTCCACTTT.

CDR3 protein: CASSQDGQGDAAFF. CDR3 sequence (DNA): TGTGCCAGCAGCCAAGATGGGCAGGGTGATGCAGCTTTCTTT. This chain connects TRBV4-2 to TRBJ1-1, with D possibly matching TRBD1 (5 bases). Germline lookup yields CDR1 LGHNA and CDR2 YNFKEQ. The CDR3 has 14 amino acids. V shed 0 bases and J shed 10 bases, with 15 bases lying between them.

The J gene is TRBJ2-7, the V gene TRBV6-1; 8 nucleotides agree with TRBD1. This CDR3 is 15 amino acids long. Germline loops: CDR1 MNHNS, CDR2 SASEGT. Losses at the gene ends were 4 bases for V and 2 bases for J; bases not matched to a gene: 7. The CDR3 coding sequence is TGTGCCAGCAGTGCCCAGGGGGCTACGCCCTACGAGCAGTACTTC. Translating it yields CASSAQGATPYEQYF.

This sequence joins TRBV6-1 and TRBJ1-3, with a weak D call TRBD1 (5 bases). This CDR3 contains 13 residues. Germline lookup yields CDR1 MNHNS and CDR2 SASEGT. The germline V and J ends were trimmed by 6 bases and 11 bases, with 17 bases remaining between them. This CDR3 reads CASSSRQGRSIYF. The CDR3 DNA reads as TGTGCCAGCAGCTCGAGGCAGGGACGCTCCATATATTTT.

This chain uses TRBV5-6 with TRBJ1-1; D uncertain. Trimming shortened V by 4 bases and J by 5 bases, and 12 bases separated the two germline ends. The CDR3 spans 13 residues. In germline, CDR1 is SGHDT, CDR2 YYEEEE. CDR3 protein: CASSPTLRTEAFF. CDR3 sequence (DNA): TGTGCCAGCAGCCCGACACTGAGGACTGAAGCTTTCTTT.

The rearrangement uses TRBV12-5 and TRBJ2-7; either TRBD1 or TRBD2 may supply D (5 bases each). The CDR3 spans 15 residues. Germline V gives CDR1 LGHNT, CDR2 FRNRAP. The V gene lost 1 base and the J gene lost 5 bases, with 15 bases spanning the gap. Written as DNA, the CDR3 is TGTGCTAGTGGTTTGGCAACGGGACGGCGGGACGAGCAGTACTTC. Protein: CASGLATGRRDEQYF.

The chain combines TRBV5-1 with TRBJ2-2; 7 bases fit TRBD2. From germline, CDR1 is SGHRS and CDR2 YFSETQ. The CDR3 runs 16 residues. V trimming: 4 bases; J trimming: 0 bases; junction bases outside the gene matches: 6. The CDR3 sequence is CASSETSVANTGELFF. The CDR3 DNA reads as TGCGCCAGCAGCGAAACTAGCGTCGCGAACACCGGGGAGCTGTTTTTT.

The chain couples TRBV4-1 to TRBJ1-1; D uncertain. Germline CDR1 MGHRA, CDR2 YSYEKL. This CDR3 is built from 15 residues. The ends were cut back, 5 bases at V and 5 bases at J, with 18 bases in the middle. Here the CDR3 reads CASSIEVLGWTEAFF. The CDR3 nucleotides read TGCGCCAGCAGCATCGAGGTGCTCGGCTGGACTGAAGCTTTCTTT.

V is TRBV5-4 and J is TRBJ1-1; D gene uncertain. The germline V gene encodes CDR1 SGHNT and CDR2 YYREEE (reference sequence). The CDR3 has 15 amino acids. The V end was cut by 0 bases, the J end by 4 bases, with 13 bases between. This CDR3 is CASSLVRGVATEAFF. DNA for the CDR3: TGTGCCAGCAGCTTGGTCCGTGGGGTTGCCACTGAAGCTTTCTTT.